This is a list of T cell receptor beta chains from one sample in a study of T cells after posttransplantation cyclophosphamide. Sequencing was performed with immunoSEQ multiplex PCR; in TCRdb, only in-frame clones are kept and a portion is missing. The table records about 31,000 clones, 85% to 95% of them present only once. Input material: naive CD4+ T cells sorted from PBMCs. These receptors came from a woman aged 55-69 years in good health, CMV-negative, and a related stem cell transplant donor. CDR3s include the opening cysteine and the closing phenylalanine or tryptophan. Each record gives: V gene, J gene, clone size, D gene, CDR3 DNA, CDR3 protein. D genes are given only for firm matches. Clone size is stated in some rows and not others, as once, few, many or a class when expanded.

v_call: TRBV2
j_call: TRBJ2-2
clone_size: .
d_call: .
cdr3_nt: TGTGCCAGCCGGGGGTGGGGGGACGGCGGGGAGCTGTTTTTT
cdr3_aa: CASRGWGDGGELFF

v_call: TRBV5-1
j_call: TRBJ2-7
clone_size: .
d_call: TRBD2
cdr3_nt: TGCGCCAGCATGGCTAGCGGGAGTGTCGGCGAGCAGTACTTC
cdr3_aa: CASMASGSVGEQYF

v_call: TRBV28
j_call: TRBJ2-3
clone_size: .
d_call: .
cdr3_nt: TGTGCCAGCAGCCTCCAGGGCACAGATACGCAGTATTTT
cdr3_aa: CASSLQGTDTQYF

v_call: TRBV10-3
j_call: TRBJ2-5
clone_size: .
d_call: TRBD1
cdr3_nt: TGTGCCATAGGGCCCGGGACAGCGGCCCAAGAGACCCAGTACTTC
cdr3_aa: CAIGPGTAAQETQYF

v_call: TRBV6-5
j_call: TRBJ1-1
clone_size: .
d_call: TRBD1
cdr3_nt: TGTGCCAGCAGTTACGACAGGGGAGAGGCAGCTTTCTTT
cdr3_aa: CASSYDRGEAAFF

v_call: TRBV27
j_call: TRBJ2-4
clone_size: .
d_call: TRBD1
cdr3_nt: TGTGCCAGCAGTTTGAAAGGACAGGGCCACATTCAGTACTTC
cdr3_aa: CASSLKGQGHIQYF

v_call: TRBV18
j_call: TRBJ2-7
clone_size: .
d_call: TRBD2
cdr3_nt: TGTGCCAGCTCCCCCGGGACTAGCATCTACGAGCAGTACTTC
cdr3_aa: CASSPGTSIYEQYF

v_call: TRBV19
j_call: TRBJ2-5
clone_size: .
d_call: TRBD1
cdr3_nt: TGTGCCAGTAGTAATACAGGGGCGGCGCTCCGAGAGACCCAGTACTTC
cdr3_aa: CASSNTGAALRETQYF

v_call: TRBV4-2
j_call: TRBJ2-1
clone_size: .
d_call: TRBD2
cdr3_nt: TGTGCCAGCAGCCCCCAGCGGGGAACCTACAATGAGCAGTTCTTC
cdr3_aa: CASSPQRGTYNEQFF

v_call: TRBV6-5
j_call: TRBJ1-2
clone_size: .
d_call: TRBD1
cdr3_nt: TGTGCCAGCAGTGGGGGAGGGACAGGCGCATATGGCTACACCTTC
cdr3_aa: CASSGGGTGAYGYTF

v_call: TRBV11-2
j_call: TRBJ2-1
clone_size: .
d_call: TRBD2
cdr3_nt: TGTGCCAGCAGCTTAGGGACTAGCGGGAGTCCGTTCTTC
cdr3_aa: CASSLGTSGSPFF

v_call: TRBV5-1
j_call: TRBJ1-2
clone_size: .
d_call: .
cdr3_nt: TGCGCCAGCAGCCCTGGCGGTGGACAGCCCCAAGGCTACACCTTC
cdr3_aa: CASSPGGGQPQGYTF

v_call: TRBV7-2
j_call: TRBJ1-2
clone_size: .
d_call: .
cdr3_nt: TGTGCCAGCAGACTCACTAACTATGGCTACACCTTC
cdr3_aa: CASRLTNYGYTF

v_call: TRBV6-1
j_call: TRBJ2-7
clone_size: .
d_call: TRBD1
cdr3_nt: TGTGCCAGCAGTGAACGGGGGACAGGCTCCTACGAGCAGTACTTC
cdr3_aa: CASSERGTGSYEQYF

v_call: TRBV29-1
j_call: TRBJ2-7
clone_size: .
d_call: TRBD1
cdr3_nt: TGCAGCGTTTGGGACAGGGGGATATCCTACGAGCAGTACTTC
cdr3_aa: CSVWDRGISYEQYF

v_call: TRBV18
j_call: TRBJ2-1
clone_size: once
d_call: TRBD2
cdr3_nt: TGTGCCAGCTCACCGGCTAGCGGGGGGACGAGGGATGAGCAGTTCTTC
cdr3_aa: CASSPASGGTRDEQFF

v_call: TRBV7-9
j_call: TRBJ2-1
clone_size: .
d_call: TRBD2
cdr3_nt: TGTGCCAGCAGCTTAGGCGGGAGGGGAAGCAGTGAGCAGTTCTTC
cdr3_aa: CASSLGGRGSSEQFF